This T cell receptor beta chain was obtained from a study of T cells after yellow fever vaccination. There are a few counts of this clonotype. The TCR cDNA carried a universal primer site and UMIs from 5'RACE template switching. One entry per CDR3 protein, called by TCRdb with MiXCR from the 5' RACE reads. The profile shows 150,000 to 200,000 distinct CDR3 sequences, around 10% of them singletons. Germline CDR1 reads LNHDA; CDR2 reads SQIVND (reference sequence). Unmatched junction bases numbered 19, after V lost 6 bases and J lost 5 bases. The CDR3 has 17 residues. The TCR comes from a man aged 18 to 29 who received the YFV17D yellow fever vaccine. The specimen comprised CD8+ T cells sorted from PBMCs, sampled 15 days after the yellow fever booster vaccination. The V call is TRBV19, the J call TRBJ2-7; 7 bases fit TRBD1. CDR3 loop: CASSRPEETGRAHEQYF. CDR3 DNA sequence: TGTGCCAGTAGCAGACCGGAAGAGACAGGGCGTGCCCACGAGCAGTACTTC.